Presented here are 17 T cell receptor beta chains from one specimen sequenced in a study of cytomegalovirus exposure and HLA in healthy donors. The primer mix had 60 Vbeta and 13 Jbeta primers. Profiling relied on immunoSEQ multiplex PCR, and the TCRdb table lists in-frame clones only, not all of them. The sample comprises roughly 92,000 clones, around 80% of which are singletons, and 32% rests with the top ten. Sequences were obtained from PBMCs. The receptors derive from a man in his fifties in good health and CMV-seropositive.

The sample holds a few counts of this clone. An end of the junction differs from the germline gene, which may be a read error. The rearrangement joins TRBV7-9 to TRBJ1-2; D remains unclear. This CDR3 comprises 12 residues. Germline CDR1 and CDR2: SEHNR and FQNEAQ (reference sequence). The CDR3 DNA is TGTTCCAGCAGCTTACTGAGGGTTGGCTACACCTTC. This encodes CSSSLLRVGYTF. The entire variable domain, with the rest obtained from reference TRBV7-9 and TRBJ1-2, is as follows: DTGVSQNPRHKITKRGQNVTFRCDPISEHNRLYWYRQTLGQGPEFLTYFQNEAQLEKSRLLSDRFSAERPKGSFSTLEIQRTEQGDSAMYLCSSSLLRVGYTFGSGTRLTVV.

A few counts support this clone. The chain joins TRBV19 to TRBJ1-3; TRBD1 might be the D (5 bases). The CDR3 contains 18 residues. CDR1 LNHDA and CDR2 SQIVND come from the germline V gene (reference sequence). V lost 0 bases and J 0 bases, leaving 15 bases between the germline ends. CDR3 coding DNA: TGTGCCAGTAGTATAGATCAATTGGGACTGAGCTCTGGAAACACCATATATTTT. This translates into CASSIDQLGLSSGNTIYF.

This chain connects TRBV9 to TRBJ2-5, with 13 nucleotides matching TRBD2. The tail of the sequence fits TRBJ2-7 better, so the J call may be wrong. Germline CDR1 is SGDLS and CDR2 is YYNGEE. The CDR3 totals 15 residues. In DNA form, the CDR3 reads TGTGCCAGCAGCTCGGGACTAGCGGGGCCCTACGAGCAGTACTTC. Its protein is CASSSGLAGPYEQYF.

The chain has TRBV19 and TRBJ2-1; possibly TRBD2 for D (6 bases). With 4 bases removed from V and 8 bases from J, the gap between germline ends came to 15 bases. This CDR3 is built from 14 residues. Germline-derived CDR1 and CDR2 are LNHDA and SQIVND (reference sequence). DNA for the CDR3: TGTGCCAGTAGTACCCGACCGGGCGGGGATGAGCAGTTCTTC. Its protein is CASSTRPGGDEQFF.

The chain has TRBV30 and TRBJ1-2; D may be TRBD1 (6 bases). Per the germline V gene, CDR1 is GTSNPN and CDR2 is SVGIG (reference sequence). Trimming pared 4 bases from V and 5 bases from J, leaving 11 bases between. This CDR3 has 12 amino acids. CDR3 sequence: CAWTQGSYGYTF. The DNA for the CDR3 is TGTGCCTGGACGCAGGGGAGTTATGGCTACACCTTC.

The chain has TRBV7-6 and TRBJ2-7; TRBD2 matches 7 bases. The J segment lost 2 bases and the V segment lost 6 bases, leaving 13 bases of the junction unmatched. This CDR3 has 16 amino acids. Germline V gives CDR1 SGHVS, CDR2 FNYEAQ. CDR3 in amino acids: CASRPIGASGPYEQYF. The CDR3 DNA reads TGTGCCAGCAGGCCCATTGGGGCTAGCGGTCCCTACGAGCAGTACTTC.

In nucleotides, the CDR3 is TGTGCCAGCAGTGAAGCGTTGGGAGAGTCTGGGGCCAACGTCCTGACTTTC. This translates into CASSEALGESGANVLTF. J is TRBJ2-6 and V is TRBV6-1; a weak D match, TRBD2 (5 bases). The germline V gene has CDR1 MNHNS and CDR2 SASEGT. Trimming took 0 bases from V and 1 from J, leaving 10 bases between them. The CDR3 consists of 17 residues.

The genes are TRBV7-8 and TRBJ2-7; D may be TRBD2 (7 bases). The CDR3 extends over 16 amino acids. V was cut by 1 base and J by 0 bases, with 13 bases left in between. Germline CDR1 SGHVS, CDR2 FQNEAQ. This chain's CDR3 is CASSLVGGPLSYEQYF. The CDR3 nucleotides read TGTGCCAGCAGCTTAGTCGGGGGGCCACTCTCCTACGAGCAGTACTTC. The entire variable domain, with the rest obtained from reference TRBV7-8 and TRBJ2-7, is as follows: GAGVSQSPRYKVAKRGQDVALRCDPISGHVSLFWYQQALGQGPEFLTYFQNEAQLDKSGLPSDRFFAERPEGSVSTLKIQRTQQEDSAVYLCASSLVGGPLSYEQYFGPGTRLTVT.

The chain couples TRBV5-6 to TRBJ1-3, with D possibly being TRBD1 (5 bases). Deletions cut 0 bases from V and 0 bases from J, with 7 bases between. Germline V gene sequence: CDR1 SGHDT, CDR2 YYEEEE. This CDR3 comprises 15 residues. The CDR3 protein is CASSLGQSSGNTIYF. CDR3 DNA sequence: TGTGCCAGCAGCTTGGGACAGAGCTCTGGAAACACCATATATTTT.

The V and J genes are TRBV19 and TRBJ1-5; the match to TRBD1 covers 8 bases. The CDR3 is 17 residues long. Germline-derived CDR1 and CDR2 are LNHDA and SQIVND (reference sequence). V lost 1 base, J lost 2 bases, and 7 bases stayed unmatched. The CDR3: CASSIALPGQGNQPQHF. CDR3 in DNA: TGTGCCAGTAGTATAGCGCTCCCGGGACAGGGCAATCAGCCCCAGCATTTT.

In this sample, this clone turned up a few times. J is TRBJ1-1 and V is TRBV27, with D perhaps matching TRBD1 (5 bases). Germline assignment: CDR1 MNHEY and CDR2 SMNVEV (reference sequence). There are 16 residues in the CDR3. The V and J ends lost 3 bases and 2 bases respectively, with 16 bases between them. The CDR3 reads CASSLLPTVFNTEAFF. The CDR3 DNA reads TGTGCCAGCAGTTTGTTACCGACAGTCTTTAACACTGAAGCTTTCTTT.

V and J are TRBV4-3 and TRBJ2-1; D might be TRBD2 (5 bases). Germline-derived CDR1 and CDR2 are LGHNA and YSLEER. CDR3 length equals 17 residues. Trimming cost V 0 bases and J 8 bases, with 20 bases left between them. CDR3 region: CASSQEAGRNSFHEQFF. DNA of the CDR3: TGCGCCAGCAGCCAAGAGGCGGGTCGCAATAGCTTCCATGAGCAGTTCTTC.

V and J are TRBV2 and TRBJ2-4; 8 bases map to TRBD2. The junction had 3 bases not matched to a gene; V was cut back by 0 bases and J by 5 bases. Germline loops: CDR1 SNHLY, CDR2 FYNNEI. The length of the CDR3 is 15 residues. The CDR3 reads CASSEASAGENIQYF. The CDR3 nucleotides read TGTGCCAGCAGTGAAGCGTCAGCGGGAGAAAACATTCAGTACTTC.

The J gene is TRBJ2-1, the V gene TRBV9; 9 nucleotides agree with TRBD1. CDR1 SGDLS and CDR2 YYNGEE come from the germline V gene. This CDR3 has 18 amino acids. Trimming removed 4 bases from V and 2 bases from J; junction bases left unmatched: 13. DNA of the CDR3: TGTGCCAGCAGCTCGGGACAGGGTATGGCGGGGGCCTACAATGAGCAGTTCTTC. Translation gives CASSSGQGMAGAYNEQFF. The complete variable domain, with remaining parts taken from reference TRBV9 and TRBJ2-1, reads DSGVTQTPKHLITATGQRVTLRCSPRSGDLSVYWYQQSLDQGLQFLIQYYNGEERAKGNILERFSAQQFPDLHSELNLSSLELGDSALYFCASSSGQGMAGAYNEQFFGPGTRLTVL.

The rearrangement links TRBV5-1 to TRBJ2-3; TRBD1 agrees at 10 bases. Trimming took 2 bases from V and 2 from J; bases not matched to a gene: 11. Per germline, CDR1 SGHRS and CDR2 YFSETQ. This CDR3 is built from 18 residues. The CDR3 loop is CASSFYFGQGGTTDTQYF. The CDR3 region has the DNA TGCGCCAGCAGCTTTTACTTTGGACAGGGGGGTACCACAGATACGCAGTATTTT.

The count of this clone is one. The CDR3 region has the DNA TGTGCCTGGATGGCGGACAGAGTCTACGAGCAGTACTTC. Its protein product is CAWMADRVYEQYF. The rearrangement links TRBV30 to TRBJ2-7, with a weak D call TRBD1 (6 bases). This CDR3 has 13 residues. The V and J ends lost 4 bases and 3 bases respectively, with 13 bases between them. CDR1 is GTSNPN, CDR2 SVGIG, per germline (reference sequence).

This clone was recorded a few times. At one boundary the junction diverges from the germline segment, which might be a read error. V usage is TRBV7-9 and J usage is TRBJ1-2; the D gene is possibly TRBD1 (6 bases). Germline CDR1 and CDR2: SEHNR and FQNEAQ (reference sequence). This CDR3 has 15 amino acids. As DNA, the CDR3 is TGTTCCAGCAGCTTTTCCGGGACAAGCGTCTATGGCTACACCTTC. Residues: CSSSFSGTSVYGYTF.